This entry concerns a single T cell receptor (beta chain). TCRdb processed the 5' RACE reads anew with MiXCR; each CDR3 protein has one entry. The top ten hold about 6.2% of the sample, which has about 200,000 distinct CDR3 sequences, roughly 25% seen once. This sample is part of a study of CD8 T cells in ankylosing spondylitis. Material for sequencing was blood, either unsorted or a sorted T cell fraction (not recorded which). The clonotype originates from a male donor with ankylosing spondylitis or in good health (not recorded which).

CDR3 nucleotides: TGTGCCAGCAGTGTTCGGTCGGTGGCGGGCAGAGGGGAGCTGTTTTTT. Translated, it gives CASSVRSVAGRGELFF. The genes are TRBV11-2 and TRBJ2-2; tentatively, D is TRBD2 (5 bases). CDR1 and CDR2 (germline): SGHAT, FQNNGV. CDR3 length: 16 amino acids. V lost 6 bases, J lost 8 bases, and 22 bases lay in between. Looking up the rest from reference TRBV11-2 and TRBJ2-2 gives the full variable domain: EAGVAQSPRYKIIEKRQSVAFWCNPISGHATLYWYQQILGQGPKLLIQFQNNGVVDDSQLPKDRFSAERLKGVDSTLKIQPAKLEDSAVYLCASSVRSVAGRGELFFGEGSRLTVL.